This T cell receptor beta chain appears in the sequencing data of a study of blood T cell repertoires in COVID-19. With 3 bases clipped from V and 3 bases from J, the junction kept 2 bases outside the gene matches. Per germline, CDR1 SGHVS and CDR2 FQNEAQ. CDR3 length: 14 residues. Some clones are missing from TCRdb's copy, which holds only in-frame ones; the method was immunoSEQ multiplex PCR. Here the sample spans 230,000 or so clones, 70% to 90% being singletons. The TCR was taken from a woman aged 50 to 65 who had been exposed to COVID-19. Sequencing was done on a sample of PBMCs or T cells enriched from blood (not recorded which). J is TRBJ2-7 and V is TRBV7-8; 10 bases are a match to TRBD2. CDR3 residues: CASSFGLADYEQYF. The CDR3 DNA reads as TGTGCCAGCAGCTTTGGACTAGCGGACTACGAGCAGTACTTC.